Listed below are T cell receptor beta chains from one sample, sequenced in a study of a mutant IDH1 vaccine in newly diagnosed glioma. Clones were sequenced by immunoSEQ multiplex PCR, and TCRdb holds only the in-frame ones, with some missing. In the table there are around 78,000 clones, over 75% of which are singletons. Their antigen targets remain unknown. Sequencing used PBMCs, obtained from a glioma patient whose treatment included an IDH1 peptide vaccine. The receptors were sampled from a man aged 30 to 39 with glioma. Some clones in this sample may be carry-over from other donors' samples. The CDR3 runs from the conserved cysteine through the conserved F or W. The order of the fields is V gene, clone size, J gene, CDR3 protein. Clone size, where shown, is once, few, many, or a class for clones that have expanded.

v_gene: TRBV6-1; abundance: -; j_gene: TRBJ1-1; CDR3aa: CAIRLDRGTEAFF
v_gene: TRBV21-1; abundance: once; j_gene: TRBJ2-1; CDR3aa: CASSTRDRVDYEQFF
v_gene: TRBV2; abundance: -; j_gene: TRBJ1-5; CDR3aa: CASTYGQGGQPQHF
v_gene: TRBV6-6; abundance: -; j_gene: TRBJ2-1; CDR3aa: CASSLYNEQFF
v_gene: TRBV30; abundance: -; j_gene: TRBJ1-2; CDR3aa: CARDRRTYGYTF
v_gene: TRBV19; abundance: -; j_gene: TRBJ2-5; CDR3aa: CASSITSFETQYF
v_gene: TRBV5-1; abundance: -; j_gene: TRBJ2-7; CDR3aa: CASSSRGRIGYEQYF
v_gene: TRBV5-6; abundance: -; j_gene: TRBJ1-3; CDR3aa: CASSLTSWSSGNTIYF
v_gene: TRBV7-9; abundance: -; j_gene: TRBJ2-7; CDR3aa: CASGPPGLGDEQYF
v_gene: TRBV19; abundance: few; j_gene: TRBJ1-5; CDR3aa: CASSIWRDGQPQHF
v_gene: TRBV7-9; abundance: -; j_gene: TRBJ2-5; CDR3aa: CASSSPDGLLWETQYF
v_gene: TRBV30; abundance: few; j_gene: TRBJ1-2; CDR3aa: CAWKIPSHVTLLYGYTF